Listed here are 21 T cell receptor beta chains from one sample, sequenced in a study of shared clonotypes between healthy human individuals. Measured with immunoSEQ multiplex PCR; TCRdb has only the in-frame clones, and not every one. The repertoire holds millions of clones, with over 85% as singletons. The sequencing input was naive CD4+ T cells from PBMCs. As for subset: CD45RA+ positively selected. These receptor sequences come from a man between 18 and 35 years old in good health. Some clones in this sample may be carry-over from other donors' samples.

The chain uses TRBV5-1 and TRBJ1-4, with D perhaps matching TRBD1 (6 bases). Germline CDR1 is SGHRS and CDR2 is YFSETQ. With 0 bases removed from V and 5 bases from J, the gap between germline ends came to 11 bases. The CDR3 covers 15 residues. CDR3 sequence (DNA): TGCGCCAGCAGCTTGGCTGGGGGCCCGAATGAAAAACTGTTTTTT. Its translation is CASSLAGGPNEKLFF.

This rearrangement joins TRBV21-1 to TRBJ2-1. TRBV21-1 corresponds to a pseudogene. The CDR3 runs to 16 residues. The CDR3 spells CASSKVRDGVSNEQFF. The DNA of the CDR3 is TGTGCCAGCAGCAAGGTAAGGGACGGGGTGAGTAATGAGCAGTTCTTC.

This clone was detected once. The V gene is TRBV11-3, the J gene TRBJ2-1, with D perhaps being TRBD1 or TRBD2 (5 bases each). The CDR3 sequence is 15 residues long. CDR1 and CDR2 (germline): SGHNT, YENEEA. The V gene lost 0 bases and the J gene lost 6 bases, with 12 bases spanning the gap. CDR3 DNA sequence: TGTGCCAGCAGCTTAGATGTCGGGGCCGGCAATGAGCAGTTCTTC. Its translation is CASSLDVGAGNEQFF.

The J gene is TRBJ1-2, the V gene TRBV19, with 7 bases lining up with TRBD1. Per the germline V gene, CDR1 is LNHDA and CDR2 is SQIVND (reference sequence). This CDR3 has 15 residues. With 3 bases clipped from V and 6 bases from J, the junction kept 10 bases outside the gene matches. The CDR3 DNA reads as TGTGCCAGTAGTATTGGGGACCGGGACAGCAATGGCTACACCTTC. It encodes CASSIGDRDSNGYTF.

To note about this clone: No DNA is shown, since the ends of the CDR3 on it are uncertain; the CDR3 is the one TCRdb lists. This CDR3 reads CASSTSDRIGEQYF. The chain links TRBV6-6 to TRBJ2-7; the DNA was not compared with TRBD1, the D call given in the table. Germline CDR1 is MNHNY and CDR2 is SVGAGI (reference sequence). Inclusive of both ends, the CDR3 amounts to 14 amino acids.

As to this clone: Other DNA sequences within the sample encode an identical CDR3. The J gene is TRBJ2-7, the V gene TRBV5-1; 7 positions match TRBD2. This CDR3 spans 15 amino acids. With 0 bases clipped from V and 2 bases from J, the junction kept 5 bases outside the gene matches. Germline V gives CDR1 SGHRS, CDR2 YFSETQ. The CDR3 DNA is TGCGCCAGCAGCTTGGAACCGAGCGGGGCCTACGAGCAGTACTTC. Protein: CASSLEPSGAYEQYF. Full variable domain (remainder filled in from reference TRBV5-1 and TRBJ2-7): KAGVTQTPRYLIKTRGQQVTLSCSPISGHRSVSWYQQTPGQGLQFLFEYFSETQRNKGNFPGRFSGRQFSNSRSEMNVSTLELGDSALYLCASSLEPSGAYEQYFGPGTRLTVT.

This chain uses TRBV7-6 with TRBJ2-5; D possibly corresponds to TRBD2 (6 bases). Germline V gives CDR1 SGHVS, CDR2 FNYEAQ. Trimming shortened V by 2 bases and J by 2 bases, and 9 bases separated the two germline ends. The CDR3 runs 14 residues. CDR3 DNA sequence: TGTGCCAGCAGCTTACGGCGGGGACAAGAGACCCAGTACTTC. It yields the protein CASSLRRGQETQYF.

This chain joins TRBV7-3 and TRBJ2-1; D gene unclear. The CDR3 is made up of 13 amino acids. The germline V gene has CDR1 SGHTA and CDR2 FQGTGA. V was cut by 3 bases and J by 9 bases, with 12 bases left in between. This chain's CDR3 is CASSLASRFEQFF. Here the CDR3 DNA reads TGTGCCAGCAGCTTGGCTTCTAGGTTTGAGCAGTTCTTC.

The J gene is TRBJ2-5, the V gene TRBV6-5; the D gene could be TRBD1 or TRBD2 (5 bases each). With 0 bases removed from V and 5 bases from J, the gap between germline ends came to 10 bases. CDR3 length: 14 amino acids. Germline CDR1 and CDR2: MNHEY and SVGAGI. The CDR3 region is CASSYSGAGETQYF. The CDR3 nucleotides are TGTGCCAGCAGTTACTCCGGGGCAGGGGAGACCCAGTACTTC.

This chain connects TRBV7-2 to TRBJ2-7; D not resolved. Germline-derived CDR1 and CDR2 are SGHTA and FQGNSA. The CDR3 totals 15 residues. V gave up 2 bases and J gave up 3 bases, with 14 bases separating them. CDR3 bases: TGTGCCAGCAGCTTATCTTCTGGCCAAAACTACGAGCAGTACTTC. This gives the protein CASSLSSGQNYEQYF.

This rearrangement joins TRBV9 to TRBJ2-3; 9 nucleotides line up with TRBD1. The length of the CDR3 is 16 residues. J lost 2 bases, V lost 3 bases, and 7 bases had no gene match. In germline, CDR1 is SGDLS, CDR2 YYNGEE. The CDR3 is CASSASGTGTTDTQYF. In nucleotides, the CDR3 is TGTGCCAGCAGCGCCTCCGGGACAGGGACCACAGATACGCAGTATTTT.

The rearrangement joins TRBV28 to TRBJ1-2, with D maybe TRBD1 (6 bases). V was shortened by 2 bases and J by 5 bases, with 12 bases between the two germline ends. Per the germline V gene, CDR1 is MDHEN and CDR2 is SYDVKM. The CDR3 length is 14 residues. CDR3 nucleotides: TGTGCCAGCAGTTTAGGCAGGGGAATATATGGCTACACCTTC. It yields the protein CASSLGRGIYGYTF.

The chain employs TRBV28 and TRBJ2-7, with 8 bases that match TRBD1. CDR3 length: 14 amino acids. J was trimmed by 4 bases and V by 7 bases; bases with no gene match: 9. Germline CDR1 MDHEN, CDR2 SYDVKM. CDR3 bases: TGTGCCAGCATCCCAGGGGGCAGGGGATACGAGCAGTACTTC. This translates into CASIPGGRGYEQYF.

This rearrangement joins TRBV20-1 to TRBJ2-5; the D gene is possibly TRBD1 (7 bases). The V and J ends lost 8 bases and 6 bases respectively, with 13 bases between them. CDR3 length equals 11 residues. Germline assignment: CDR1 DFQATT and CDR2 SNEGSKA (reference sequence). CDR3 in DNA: TGCAGTCAGGGGGGTCGGCAGACCCAGTACTTC. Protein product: CSQGGRQTQYF.

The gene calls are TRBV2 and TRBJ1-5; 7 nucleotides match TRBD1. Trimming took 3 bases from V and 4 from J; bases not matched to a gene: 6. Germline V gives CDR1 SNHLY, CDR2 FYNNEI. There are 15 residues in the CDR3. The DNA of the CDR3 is TGTGCCAGCAGTGATATAGGGGGCGGGAATCAGCCCCAGCATTTT. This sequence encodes CASSDIGGGNQPQHF.

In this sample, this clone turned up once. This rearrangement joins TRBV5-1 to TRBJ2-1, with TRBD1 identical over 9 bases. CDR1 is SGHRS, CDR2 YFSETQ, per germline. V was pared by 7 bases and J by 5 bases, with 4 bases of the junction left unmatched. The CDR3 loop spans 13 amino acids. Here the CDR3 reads CASHRTGDNEQFF. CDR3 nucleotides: TGCGCCAGCCATAGGACAGGGGACAATGAGCAGTTCTTC.

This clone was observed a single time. The CDR3 DNA sequence: TGCGCCAGCTGCCTCGAACGGGGTTTCACAGATACGCAGTATTTT. This sequence encodes CASCLERGFTDTQYF. This chain connects TRBV5-1 to TRBJ2-3; maybe TRBD2 (5 bases). Germline CDR1 reads SGHRS; CDR2 reads YFSETQ. The CDR3 has 15 residues. V was shortened by 7 bases and J by 2 bases, with 17 bases between the two germline ends.

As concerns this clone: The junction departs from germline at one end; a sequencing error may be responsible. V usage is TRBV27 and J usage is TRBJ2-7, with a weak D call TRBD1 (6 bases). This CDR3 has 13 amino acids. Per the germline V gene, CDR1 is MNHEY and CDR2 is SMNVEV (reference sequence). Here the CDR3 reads CASRGHVDQWQHF. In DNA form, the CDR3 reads TGTGCCAGCAGGGGACACGTTGATCAGTGGCAGCACTTC.

DNA for the CDR3: TGTGCCAGCAGCGCGGACAGGACCTTATACAATGAGCAGTTCTTC. It yields the protein CASSADRTLYNEQFF. The gene calls are TRBV5-4 and TRBJ2-1, with 7 nucleotides matching TRBD1. The CDR3 runs 15 residues. V dropped 4 bases and J dropped 4; count of bases not matched to a gene: 8. Germline V gives CDR1 SGHNT, CDR2 YYREEE (reference sequence).

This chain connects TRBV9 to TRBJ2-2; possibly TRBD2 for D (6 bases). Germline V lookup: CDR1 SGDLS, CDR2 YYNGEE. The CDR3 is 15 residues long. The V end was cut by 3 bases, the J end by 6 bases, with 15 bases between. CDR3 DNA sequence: TGTGCCAGCAGCGCGGGGTCCAGCGGGCCCGGGGAGCTGTTTTTT. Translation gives CASSAGSSGPGELFF.

The CDR3 is CASSSAGYGYTF. For the CDR3, the DNA is TGTGCCAGCAGTTCCGCAGGGTATGGCTACACCTTC. The V and J genes are TRBV27 and TRBJ1-2, with D possibly TRBD1 on 5 matching bases. Germline CDR1 is MNHEY and CDR2 is SMNVEV (reference sequence). The CDR3 length is 12 residues. The V end was cut by 4 bases, the J end by 5 bases, with 8 bases between.